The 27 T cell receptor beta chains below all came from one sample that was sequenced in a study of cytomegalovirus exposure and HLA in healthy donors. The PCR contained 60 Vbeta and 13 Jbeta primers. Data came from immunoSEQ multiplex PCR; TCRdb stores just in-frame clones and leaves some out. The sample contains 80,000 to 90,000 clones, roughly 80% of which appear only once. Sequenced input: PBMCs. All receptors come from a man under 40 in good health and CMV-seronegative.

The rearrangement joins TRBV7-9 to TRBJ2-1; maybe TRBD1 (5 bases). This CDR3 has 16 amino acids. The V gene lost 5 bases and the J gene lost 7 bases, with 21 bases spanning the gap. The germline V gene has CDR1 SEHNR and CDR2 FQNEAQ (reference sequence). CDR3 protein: CASSRADSQLRNEQFF. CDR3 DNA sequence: TGTGCCAGCAGCCGAGCTGACAGCCAACTTAGGAATGAGCAGTTCTTC.

The CDR3 loop reads CASSPGQGVNEQFF. The CDR3 DNA sequence: TGTGCCAGTAGCCCGGGACAGGGGGTTAATGAGCAGTTCTTC. This sequence joins TRBV19 and TRBJ2-1; TRBD1 agrees at 11 bases. J lost 7 bases, V lost 6 bases, and 5 bases had no gene match. Germline loops: CDR1 LNHDA, CDR2 SQIVND (reference sequence). CDR3 length: 14 amino acids.

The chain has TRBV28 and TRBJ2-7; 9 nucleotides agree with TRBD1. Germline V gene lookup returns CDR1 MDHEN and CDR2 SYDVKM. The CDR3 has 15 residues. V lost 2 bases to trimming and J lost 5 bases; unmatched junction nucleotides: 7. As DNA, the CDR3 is TGTGCCAGCAGTTTACCGACAGGGGGAGGGCACGAGCAGTACTTC. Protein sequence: CASSLPTGGGHEQYF.

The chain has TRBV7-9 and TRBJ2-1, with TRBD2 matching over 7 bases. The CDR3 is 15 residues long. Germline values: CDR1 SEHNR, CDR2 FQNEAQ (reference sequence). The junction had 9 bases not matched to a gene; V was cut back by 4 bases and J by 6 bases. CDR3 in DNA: TGTGCCAGCAGCTCCAAAGGGCGGGAGAGCAATGAGCAGTTCTTC. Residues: CASSSKGRESNEQFF.

The CDR3 region is CASGGVANEKLFF. CDR3 nucleotide sequence: TGTGCCAGCGGGGGGGTGGCTAATGAAAAACTGTTTTTT. The rearrangement links TRBV6-1 to TRBJ1-4; possibly TRBD1 for D (5 bases). Germline V gives CDR1 MNHNS, CDR2 SASEGT. V was shortened by 8 bases and J by 3 bases, with 10 bases between the two germline ends. This CDR3 spans 13 amino acids.

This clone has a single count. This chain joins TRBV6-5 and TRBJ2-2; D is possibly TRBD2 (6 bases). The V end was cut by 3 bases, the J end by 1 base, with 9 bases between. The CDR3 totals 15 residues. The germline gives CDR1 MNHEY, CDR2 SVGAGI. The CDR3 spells CASSYWRGNTGELFF. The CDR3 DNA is TGTGCCAGCAGTTATTGGCGGGGGAACACCGGGGAGCTGTTTTTT.

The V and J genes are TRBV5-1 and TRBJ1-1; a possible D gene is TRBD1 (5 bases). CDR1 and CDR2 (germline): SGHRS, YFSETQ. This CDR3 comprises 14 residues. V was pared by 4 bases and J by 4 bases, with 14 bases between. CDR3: CASSAREDRTEAFF. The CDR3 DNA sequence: TGCGCCAGCAGCGCCAGGGAGGATCGCACTGAAGCTTTCTTT.

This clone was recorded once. This chain's CDR3 is CASSRGGSEQFF. CDR3 DNA: TGTGCCAGCAGCAGGGGAGGCAGTGAGCAGTTCTTC. The chain combines TRBV13 with TRBJ2-1; a possible D gene is TRBD2 (6 bases). Per the germline V gene, CDR1 is PRHDT and CDR2 is FYEKMQ (reference sequence). The germline V and J ends were trimmed by 5 bases and 9 bases, with 11 bases remaining between them. CDR3 size: 12 residues.

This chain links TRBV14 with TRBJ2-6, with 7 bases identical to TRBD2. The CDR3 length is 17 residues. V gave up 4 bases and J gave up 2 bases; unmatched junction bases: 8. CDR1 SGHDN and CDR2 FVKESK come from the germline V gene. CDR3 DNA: TGTGCCAGCAGCCTAAAAATCGGGGGGACTGGGGCCAACGTCCTGACTTTC. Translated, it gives CASSLKIGGTGANVLTF.

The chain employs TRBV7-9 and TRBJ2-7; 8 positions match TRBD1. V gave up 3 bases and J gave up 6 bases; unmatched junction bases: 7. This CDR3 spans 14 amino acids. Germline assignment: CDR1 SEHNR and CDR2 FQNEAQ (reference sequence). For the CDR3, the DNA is TGTGCCAGCAGCTTTCAGGGGGCTGTTGGCGAGCAGTACTTC. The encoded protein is CASSFQGAVGEQYF.

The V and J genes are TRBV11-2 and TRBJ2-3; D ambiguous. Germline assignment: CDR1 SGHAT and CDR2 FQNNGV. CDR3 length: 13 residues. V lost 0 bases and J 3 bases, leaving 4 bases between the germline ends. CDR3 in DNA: TGTGCCAGCAGCTTAGATTTAACAGATACGCAGTATTTT. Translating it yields CASSLDLTDTQYF. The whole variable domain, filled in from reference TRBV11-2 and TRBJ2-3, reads EAGVAQSPRYKIIEKRQSVAFWCNPISGHATLYWYQQILGQGPKLLIQFQNNGVVDDSQLPKDRFSAERLKGVDSTLKIQPAKLEDSAVYLCASSLDLTDTQYFGPGTRLTVL.

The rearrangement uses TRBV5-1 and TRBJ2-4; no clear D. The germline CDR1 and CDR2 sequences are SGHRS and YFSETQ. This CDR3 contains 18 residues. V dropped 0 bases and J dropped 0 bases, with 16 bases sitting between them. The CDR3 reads CASSLDADPTLAKNIQYF. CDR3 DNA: TGCGCCAGCAGCTTGGATGCCGATCCAACTCTAGCCAAAAACATTCAGTACTTC.

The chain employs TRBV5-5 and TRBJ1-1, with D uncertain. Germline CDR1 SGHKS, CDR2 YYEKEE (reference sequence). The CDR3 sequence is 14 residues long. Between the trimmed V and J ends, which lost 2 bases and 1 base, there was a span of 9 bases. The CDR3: CASSLDTWNTEAFF. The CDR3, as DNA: TGTGCCAGCAGCTTAGACACCTGGAACACTGAAGCTTTCTTT.

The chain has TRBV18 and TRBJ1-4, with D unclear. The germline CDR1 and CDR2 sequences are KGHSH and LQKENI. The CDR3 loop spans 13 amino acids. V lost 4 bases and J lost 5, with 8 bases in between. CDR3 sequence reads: CASSHGENEKLFF. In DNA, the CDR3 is TGTGCCAGCTCACACGGGGAAAATGAAAAACTGTTTTTT.

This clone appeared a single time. CDR3 bases: TGTGCCAGCAGAAACAGGGGGCTCTCTGGAAACACCATATATTTT. Translation: CASRNRGLSGNTIYF. The chain is built from TRBV6-1 and TRBJ1-3, with 9 bases fitting TRBD1. J was trimmed by 0 bases and V by 6 bases; bases with no gene match: 3. Germline V gives CDR1 MNHNS, CDR2 SASEGT. The CDR3 sequence is 15 residues long.

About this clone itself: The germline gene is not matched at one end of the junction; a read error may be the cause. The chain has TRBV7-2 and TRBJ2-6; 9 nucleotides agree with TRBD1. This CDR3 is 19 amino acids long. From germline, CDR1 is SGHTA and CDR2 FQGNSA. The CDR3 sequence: CASSLGGTGIMSGADVLTF. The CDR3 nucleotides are TGTGCCAGCAGCTTAGGAGGGACAGGGATTATGTCTGGGGCCGACGTCCTGACTTTC.

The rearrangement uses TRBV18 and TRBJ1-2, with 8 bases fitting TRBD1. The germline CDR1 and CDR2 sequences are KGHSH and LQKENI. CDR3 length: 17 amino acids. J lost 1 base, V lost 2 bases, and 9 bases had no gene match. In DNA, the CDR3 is TGTGCCAGCTCACCATATGAGGGGGACAGGATTAACTATGGCTACACCTTC. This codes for CASSPYEGDRINYGYTF.

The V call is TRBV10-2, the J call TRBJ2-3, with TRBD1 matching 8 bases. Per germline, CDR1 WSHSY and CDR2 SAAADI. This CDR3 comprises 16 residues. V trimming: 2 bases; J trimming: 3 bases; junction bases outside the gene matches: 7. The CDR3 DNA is TGCGCCAGCAGTGAGGCGACCGGGACAGGAACAGATACGCAGTATTTT. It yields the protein CASSEATGTGTDTQYF.

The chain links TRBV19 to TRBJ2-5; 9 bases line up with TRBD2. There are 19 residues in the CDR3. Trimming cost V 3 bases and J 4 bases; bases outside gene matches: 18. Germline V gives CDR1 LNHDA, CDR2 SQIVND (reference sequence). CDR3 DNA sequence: TGTGCCAGTAGTATGGGGGGCGTGTCTGGCCTAGCGGGGATAGAGACCCAGTACTTC. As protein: CASSMGGVSGLAGIETQYF.

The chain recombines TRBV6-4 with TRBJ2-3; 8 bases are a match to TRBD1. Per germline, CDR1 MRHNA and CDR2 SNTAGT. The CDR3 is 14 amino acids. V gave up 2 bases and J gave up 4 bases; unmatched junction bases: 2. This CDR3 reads CASSDGQGPDTQYF. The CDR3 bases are TGTGCCAGCAGTGACGGACAGGGTCCAGATACGCAGTATTTT.

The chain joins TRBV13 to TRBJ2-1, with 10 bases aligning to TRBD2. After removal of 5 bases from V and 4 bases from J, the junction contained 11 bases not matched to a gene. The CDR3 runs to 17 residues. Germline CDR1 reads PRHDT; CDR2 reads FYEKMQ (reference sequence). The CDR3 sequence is CASSTTLAGAWYNEQFF. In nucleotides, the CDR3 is TGTGCCAGCAGCACGACCCTAGCGGGGGCATGGTACAATGAGCAGTTCTTC.

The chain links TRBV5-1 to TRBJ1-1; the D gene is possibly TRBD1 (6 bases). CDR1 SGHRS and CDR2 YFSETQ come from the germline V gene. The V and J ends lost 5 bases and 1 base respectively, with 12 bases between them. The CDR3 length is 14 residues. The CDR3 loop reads CASSQDSQNTEAFF. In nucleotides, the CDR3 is TGCGCCAGCAGTCAGGACAGCCAGAACACTGAAGCTTTCTTT.

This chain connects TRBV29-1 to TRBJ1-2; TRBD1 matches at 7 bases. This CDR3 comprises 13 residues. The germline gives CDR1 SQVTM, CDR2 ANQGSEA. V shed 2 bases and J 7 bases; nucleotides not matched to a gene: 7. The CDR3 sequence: CSVEIGQGVGYTF. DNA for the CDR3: TGCAGCGTTGAAATCGGTCAGGGGGTTGGCTACACCTTC.

The CDR3 here is CASSLATGPGGNQPQHF. CDR3 bases: TGTGCCAGCAGTTTGGCTACAGGTCCGGGGGGCAATCAGCCCCAGCATTTT. The rearrangement uses TRBV28 and TRBJ1-5, with D possibly matching TRBD1 (5 bases). V lost 3 bases and J 2 bases, leaving 17 bases between the germline ends. The CDR3 loop spans 17 amino acids. Germline CDR1 is MDHEN and CDR2 is SYDVKM.

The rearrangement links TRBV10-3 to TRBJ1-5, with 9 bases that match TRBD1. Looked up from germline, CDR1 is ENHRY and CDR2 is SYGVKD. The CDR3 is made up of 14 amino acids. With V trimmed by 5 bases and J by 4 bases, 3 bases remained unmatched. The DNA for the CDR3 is TGTGCCATCAGTTTCGGACAGGGGAATCAGCCCCAGCATTTT. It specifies CAISFGQGNQPQHF.

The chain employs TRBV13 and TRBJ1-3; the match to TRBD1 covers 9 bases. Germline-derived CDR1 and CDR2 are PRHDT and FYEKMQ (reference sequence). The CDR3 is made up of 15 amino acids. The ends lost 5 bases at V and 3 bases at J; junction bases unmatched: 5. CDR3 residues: CASSTVDRGGNTIYF. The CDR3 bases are TGTGCCAGCAGCACCGTGGACAGGGGTGGAAACACCATATATTTT.

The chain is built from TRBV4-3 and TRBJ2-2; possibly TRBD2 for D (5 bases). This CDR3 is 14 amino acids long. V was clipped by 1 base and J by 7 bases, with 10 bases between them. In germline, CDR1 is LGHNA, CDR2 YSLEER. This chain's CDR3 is CASSQGGNGGELFF. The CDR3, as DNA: TGCGCCAGCAGCCAAGGAGGGAACGGCGGGGAGCTGTTTTTT.